These 2 T cell receptor beta chains were sequenced from one sample in a study of identical twins. TCRdb re-called the 5' RACE reads through MiXCR, storing one row per CDR3 protein. The table has about 890,000 distinct CDR3 sequences, approximately 13% seen once. These data also formed part of another study, on yellow fever vaccine responses in identical twins.

Sample: PBMCs. These receptors originate from a woman younger than 30 in good health.

The rearrangement joins TRBV19 to TRBJ2-5; 10 nucleotides align to TRBD2. This CDR3 contains 16 residues. Per the germline V gene, CDR1 is LNHDA and CDR2 is SQIVND (reference sequence). Losses at the gene ends were 4 bases for V and 0 bases for J; bases not matched to a gene: 5. CDR3 in DNA: TGTGCCAGTAGTACAGCGGGAGGGACGTACCAAGAGACCCAGTACTTC. This sequence encodes CASSTAGGTYQETQYF.

The chain joins TRBV19 to TRBJ1-2, with D unclear. CDR3 length: 12 amino acids. CDR1 and CDR2 from the germline V gene are LNHDA and SQIVND (reference sequence). Trimming pared 3 bases from V and 8 bases from J, leaving 10 bases between. Written as DNA, the CDR3 is TGTGCCAGTAGTATCGGCAGGTTGGGCTACACCTTC. Translation gives CASSIGRLGYTF.